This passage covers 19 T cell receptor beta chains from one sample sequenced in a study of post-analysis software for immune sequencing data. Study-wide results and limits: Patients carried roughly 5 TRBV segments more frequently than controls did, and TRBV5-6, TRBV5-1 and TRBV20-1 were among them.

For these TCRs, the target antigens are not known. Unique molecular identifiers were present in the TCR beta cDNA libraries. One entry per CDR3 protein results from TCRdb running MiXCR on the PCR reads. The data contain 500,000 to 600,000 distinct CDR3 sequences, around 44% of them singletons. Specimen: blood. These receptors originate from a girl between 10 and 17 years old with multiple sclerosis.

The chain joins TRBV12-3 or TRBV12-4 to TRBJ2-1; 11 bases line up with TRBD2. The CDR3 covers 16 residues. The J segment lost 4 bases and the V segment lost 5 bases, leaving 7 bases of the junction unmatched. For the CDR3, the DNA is TGTGCCAGCAGTGGACCGGGACTAGCGGATTACAATGAGCAGTTCTTC. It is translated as CASSGPGLADYNEQFF.

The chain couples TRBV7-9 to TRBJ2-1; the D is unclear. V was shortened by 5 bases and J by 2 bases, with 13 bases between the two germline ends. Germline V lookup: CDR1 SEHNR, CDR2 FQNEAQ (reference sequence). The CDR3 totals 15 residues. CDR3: CASSPLGPPYNEQFF. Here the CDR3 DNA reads TGTGCCAGCAGCCCTCTCGGGCCTCCCTACAATGAGCAGTTCTTC.

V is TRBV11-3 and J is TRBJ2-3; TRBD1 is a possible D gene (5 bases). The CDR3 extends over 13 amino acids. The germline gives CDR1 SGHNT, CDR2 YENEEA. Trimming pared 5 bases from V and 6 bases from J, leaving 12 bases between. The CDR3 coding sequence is TGTGCCAGCAGCCAAGACAGTATTGATACGCAGTATTTT. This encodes CASSQDSIDTQYF. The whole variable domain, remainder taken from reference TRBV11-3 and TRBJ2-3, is EAGVVQSPRYKIIEKKQPVAFWCNPISGHNTLYWYLQNLGQGPELLIRYENEEAVDDSQLPKDRFSAERLKGVDSTLKIQPAELGDSAVYLCASSQDSIDTQYFGPGTRLTVL.

This CDR3 is CASSFMTSGLAEQFF. The CDR3 bases are TGCGCCAGCAGCTTCATGACTAGCGGATTGGCTGAGCAGTTCTTC. V and J are TRBV5-1 and TRBJ2-1; TRBD2 matches 9 bases. This CDR3 contains 15 residues. The trim removed 2 bases at V and 9 bases at J, leaving 9 bases unmatched. Per the germline V gene, CDR1 is SGHRS and CDR2 is YFSETQ.

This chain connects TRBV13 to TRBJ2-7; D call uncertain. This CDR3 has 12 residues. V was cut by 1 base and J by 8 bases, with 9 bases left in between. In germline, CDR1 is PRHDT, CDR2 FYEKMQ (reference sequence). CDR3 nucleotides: TGTGCCAGCAGCTTAGTTGGGTCGAAGCAGTACTTC. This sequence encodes CASSLVGSKQYF.

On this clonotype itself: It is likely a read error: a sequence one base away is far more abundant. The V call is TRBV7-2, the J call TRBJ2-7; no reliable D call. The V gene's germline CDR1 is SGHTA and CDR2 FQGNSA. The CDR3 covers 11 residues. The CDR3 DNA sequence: TGTGCCAGCAGCTTAGACTACAAGCAGTACTTC. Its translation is CASSLDYKQYF.

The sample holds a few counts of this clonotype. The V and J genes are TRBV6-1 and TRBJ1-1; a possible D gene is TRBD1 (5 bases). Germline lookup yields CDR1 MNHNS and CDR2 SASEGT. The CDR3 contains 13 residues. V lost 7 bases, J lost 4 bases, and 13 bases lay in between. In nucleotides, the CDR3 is TGTGCCAGCAATCAGCTAGGGACCACTGAAGCTTTCTTT. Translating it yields CASNQLGTTEAFF.

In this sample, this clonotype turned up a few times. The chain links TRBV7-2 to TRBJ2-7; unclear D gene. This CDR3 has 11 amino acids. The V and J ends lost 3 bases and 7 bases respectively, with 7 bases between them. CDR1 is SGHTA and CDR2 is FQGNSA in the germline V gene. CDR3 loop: CASSFLGEQYF. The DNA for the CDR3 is TGTGCCAGCAGCTTCTTGGGTGAGCAGTACTTC.

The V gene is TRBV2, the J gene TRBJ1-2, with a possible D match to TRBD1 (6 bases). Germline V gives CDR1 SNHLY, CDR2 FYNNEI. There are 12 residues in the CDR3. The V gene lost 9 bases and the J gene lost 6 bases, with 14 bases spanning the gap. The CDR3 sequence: CARRGGLDGYTF. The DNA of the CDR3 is TGTGCCAGGCGTGGGGGCTTGGATGGCTACACCTTC.

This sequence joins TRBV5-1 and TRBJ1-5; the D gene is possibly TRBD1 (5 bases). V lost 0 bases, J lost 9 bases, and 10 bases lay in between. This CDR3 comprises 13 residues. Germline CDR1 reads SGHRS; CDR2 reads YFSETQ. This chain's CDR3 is CASSLVGGWPQHF. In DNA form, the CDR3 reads TGCGCCAGCAGCTTGGTTGGGGGTTGGCCCCAGCATTTT.

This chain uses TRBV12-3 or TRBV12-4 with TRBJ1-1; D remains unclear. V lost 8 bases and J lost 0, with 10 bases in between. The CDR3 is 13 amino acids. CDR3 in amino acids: CASVDGVNTEAFF. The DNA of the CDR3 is TGTGCCAGCGTGGACGGTGTGAACACTGAAGCTTTCTTT.

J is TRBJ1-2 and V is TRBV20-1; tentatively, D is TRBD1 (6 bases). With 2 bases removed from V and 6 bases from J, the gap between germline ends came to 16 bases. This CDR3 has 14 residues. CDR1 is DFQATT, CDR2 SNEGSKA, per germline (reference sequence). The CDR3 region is CSARPTGKRHGYTF. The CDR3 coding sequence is TGCAGTGCTAGACCGACAGGCAAGCGGCATGGCTACACCTTC.

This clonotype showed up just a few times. Here the CDR3 DNA reads TGTGCCAGCAGTCCGAGGGGGCAGATTGGCTACACCTTC. It translates to CASSPRGQIGYTF. The chain recombines TRBV27 with TRBJ1-2, with 7 positions matching TRBD1. V was pared by 5 bases and J by 7 bases, with 7 bases of the junction left unmatched. This CDR3 spans 13 amino acids. In germline, CDR1 is MNHEY, CDR2 SMNVEV (reference sequence).

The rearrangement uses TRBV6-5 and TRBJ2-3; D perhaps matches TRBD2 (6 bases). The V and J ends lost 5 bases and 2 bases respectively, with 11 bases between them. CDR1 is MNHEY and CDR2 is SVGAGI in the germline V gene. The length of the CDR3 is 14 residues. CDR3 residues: CASSLAGPTDTQYF. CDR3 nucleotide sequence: TGTGCCAGCAGTCTTGCGGGGCCCACAGATACGCAGTATTTT.

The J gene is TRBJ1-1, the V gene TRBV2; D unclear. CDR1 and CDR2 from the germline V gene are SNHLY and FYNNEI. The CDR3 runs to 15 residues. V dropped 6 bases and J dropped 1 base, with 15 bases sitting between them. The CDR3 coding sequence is TGTGCCAGCAGGGGCTTCTCCCATTCGAACACTGAAGCTTTCTTT. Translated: CASRGFSHSNTEAFF.

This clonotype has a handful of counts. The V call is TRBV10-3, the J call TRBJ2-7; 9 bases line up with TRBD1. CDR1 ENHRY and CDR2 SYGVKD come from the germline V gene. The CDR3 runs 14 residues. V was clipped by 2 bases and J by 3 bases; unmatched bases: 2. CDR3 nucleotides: TGTGCCATCAGTGAGGGACAGGGGCACTACGAGCAGTACTTC. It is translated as CAISEGQGHYEQYF.

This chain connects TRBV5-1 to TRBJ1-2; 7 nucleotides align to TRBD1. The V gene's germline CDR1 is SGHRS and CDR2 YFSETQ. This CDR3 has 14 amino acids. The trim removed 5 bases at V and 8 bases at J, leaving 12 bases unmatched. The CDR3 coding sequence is TGCGCCAGCAGTCAGCGACAGGGCGGGGAAGGCTACACCTTC. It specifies CASSQRQGGEGYTF.

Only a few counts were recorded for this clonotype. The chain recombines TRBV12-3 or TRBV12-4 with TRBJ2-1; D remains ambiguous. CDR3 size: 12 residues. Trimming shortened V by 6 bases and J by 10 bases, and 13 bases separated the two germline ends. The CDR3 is CASSVHTGEQFF. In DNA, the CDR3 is TGTGCCAGCAGCGTCCACACCGGCGAGCAGTTCTTC.

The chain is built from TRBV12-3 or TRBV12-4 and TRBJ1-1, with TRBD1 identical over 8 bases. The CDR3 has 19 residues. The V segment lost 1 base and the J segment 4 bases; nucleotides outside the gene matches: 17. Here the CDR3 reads CASSLGPGTGSPRGTEAFF. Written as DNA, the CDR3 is TGTGCCAGCAGTTTAGGCCCCGGGACAGGTTCCCCCCGGGGCACTGAAGCTTTCTTT.